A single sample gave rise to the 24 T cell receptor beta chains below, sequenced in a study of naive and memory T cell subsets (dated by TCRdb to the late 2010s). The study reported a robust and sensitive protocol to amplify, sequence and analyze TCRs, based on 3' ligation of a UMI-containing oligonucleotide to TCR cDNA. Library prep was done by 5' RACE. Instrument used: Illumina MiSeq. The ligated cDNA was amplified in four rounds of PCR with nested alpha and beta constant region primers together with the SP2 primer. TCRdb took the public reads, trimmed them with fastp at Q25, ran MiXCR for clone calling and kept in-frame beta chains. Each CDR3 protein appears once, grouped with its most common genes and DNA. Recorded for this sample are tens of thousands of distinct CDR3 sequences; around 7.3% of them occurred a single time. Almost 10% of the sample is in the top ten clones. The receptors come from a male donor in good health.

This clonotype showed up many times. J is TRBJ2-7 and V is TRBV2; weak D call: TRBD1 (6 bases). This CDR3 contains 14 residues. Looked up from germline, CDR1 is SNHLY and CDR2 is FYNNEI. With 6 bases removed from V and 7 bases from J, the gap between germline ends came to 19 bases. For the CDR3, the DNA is TGTGCCAGCAGATCTGAGACAGGTTCCCGGGAGCAGTACTTC. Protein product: CASRSETGSREQYF.

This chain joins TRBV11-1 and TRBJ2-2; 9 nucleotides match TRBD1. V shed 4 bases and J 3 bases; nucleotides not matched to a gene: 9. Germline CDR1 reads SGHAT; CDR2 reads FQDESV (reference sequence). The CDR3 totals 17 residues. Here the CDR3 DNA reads TGTGCCAGCAGCTCCCTCTTGGGACAGGGTTACACCGGGGAGCTGTTTTTT. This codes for CASSSLLGQGYTGELFF.

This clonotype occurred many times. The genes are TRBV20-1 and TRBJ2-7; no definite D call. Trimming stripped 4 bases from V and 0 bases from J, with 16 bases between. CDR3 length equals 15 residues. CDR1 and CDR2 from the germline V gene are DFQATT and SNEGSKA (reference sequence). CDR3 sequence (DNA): TGCAGTGCTACTTTGGGAACAGTCCTCTCCTACGAGCAGTACTTC. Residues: CSATLGTVLSYEQYF.

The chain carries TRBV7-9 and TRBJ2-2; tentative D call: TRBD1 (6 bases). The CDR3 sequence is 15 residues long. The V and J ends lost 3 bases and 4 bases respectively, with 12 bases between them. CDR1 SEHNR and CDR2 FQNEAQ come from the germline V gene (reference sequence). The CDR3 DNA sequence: TGTGCCAGCAGCTTCACGACAGGCTCCACCGGGGAGCTGTTTTTT. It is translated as CASSFTTGSTGELFF.

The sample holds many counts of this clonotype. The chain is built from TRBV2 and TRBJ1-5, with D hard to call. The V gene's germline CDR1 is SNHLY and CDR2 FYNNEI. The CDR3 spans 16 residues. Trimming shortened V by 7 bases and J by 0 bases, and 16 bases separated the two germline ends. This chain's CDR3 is CASTEESPYSNQPQHF. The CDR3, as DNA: TGTGCCAGCACTGAGGAGAGCCCCTATAGCAATCAGCCCCAGCATTTT.

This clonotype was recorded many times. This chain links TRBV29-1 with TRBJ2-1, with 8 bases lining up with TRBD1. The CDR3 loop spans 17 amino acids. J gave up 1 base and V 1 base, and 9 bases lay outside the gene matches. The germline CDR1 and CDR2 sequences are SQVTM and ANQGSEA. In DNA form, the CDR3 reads TGCAGCGTTGAAGGGATAGACAGGGGTTCGTCCTACAATGAGCAGTTCTTC. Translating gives CSVEGIDRGSSYNEQFF.

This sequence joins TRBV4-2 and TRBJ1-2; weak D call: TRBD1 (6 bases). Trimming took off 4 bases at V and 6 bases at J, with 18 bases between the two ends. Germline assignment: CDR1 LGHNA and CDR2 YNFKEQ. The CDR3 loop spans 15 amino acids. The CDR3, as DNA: TGTGCCAGCAGCCCCTCGGGGGGCGAGGAGGATGGCTACACCTTC. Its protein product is CASSPSGGEEDGYTF.

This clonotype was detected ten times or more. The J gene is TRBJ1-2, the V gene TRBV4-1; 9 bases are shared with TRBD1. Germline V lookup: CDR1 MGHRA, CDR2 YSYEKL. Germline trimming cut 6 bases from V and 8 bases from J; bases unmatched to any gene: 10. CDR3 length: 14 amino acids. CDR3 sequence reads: CASRDGTGFTGYTF. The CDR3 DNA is TGCGCCAGCAGAGACGGGACAGGGTTCACGGGCTACACCTTC.

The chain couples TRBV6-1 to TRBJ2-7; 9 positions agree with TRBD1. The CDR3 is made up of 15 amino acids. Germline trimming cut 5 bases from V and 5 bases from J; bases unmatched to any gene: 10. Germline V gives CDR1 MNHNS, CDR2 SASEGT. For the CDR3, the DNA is TGTGCCAGCAGTCTTCGGGACAGGGCAGTCAACGAGCAGTACTTC. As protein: CASSLRDRAVNEQYF.

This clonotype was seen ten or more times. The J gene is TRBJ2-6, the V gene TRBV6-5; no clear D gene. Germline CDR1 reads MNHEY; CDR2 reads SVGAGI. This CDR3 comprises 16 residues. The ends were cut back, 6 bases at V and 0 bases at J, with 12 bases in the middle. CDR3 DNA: TGTGCCAGCAGAAAGACACCGAGCTCTGGGGCCAACGTCCTGACTTTC. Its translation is CASRKTPSSGANVLTF.

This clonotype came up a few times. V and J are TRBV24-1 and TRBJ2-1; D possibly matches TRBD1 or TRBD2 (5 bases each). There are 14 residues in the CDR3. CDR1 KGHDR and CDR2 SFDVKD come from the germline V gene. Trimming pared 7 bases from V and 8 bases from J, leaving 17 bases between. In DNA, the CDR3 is TGTGCCACCAGCGGAAAGGGGAGTGCGGATGAGCAGTTCTTC. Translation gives CATSGKGSADEQFF.

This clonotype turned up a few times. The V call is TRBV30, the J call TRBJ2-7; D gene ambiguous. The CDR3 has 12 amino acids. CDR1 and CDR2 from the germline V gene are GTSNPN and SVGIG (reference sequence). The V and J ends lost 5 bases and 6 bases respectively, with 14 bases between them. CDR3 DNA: TGTGCCTGGGGTGGAGCCGCGAGCGAGCAGTACTTC. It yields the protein CAWGGAASEQYF.

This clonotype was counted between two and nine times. The CDR3 loop is CASTFSFSASYNEQFF. The CDR3 DNA sequence: TGTGCCAGCACCTTCTCTTTCAGCGCTTCCTACAATGAGCAGTTCTTC. This rearrangement joins TRBV7-6 to TRBJ2-1; no definite D call. The CDR3 spans 16 residues. The V and J ends lost 7 bases and 1 base respectively, with 17 bases between them. Germline assignment: CDR1 SGHVS and CDR2 FNYEAQ.

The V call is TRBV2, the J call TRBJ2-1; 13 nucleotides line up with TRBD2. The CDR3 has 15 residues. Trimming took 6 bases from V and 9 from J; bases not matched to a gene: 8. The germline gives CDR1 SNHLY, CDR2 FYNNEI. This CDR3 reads CASSALTSGGSEQFF. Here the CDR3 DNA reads TGTGCCAGCAGCGCGCTGACTAGCGGGGGGAGTGAGCAGTTCTTC.

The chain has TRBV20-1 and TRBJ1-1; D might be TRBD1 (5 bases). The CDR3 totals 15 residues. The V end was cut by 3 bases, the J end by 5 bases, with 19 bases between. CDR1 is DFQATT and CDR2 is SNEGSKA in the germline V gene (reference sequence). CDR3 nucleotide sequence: TGCAGTGCTAGGTCTTTCTCAGGGAGGGGTACTGAAGCTTTCTTT. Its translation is CSARSFSGRGTEAFF.

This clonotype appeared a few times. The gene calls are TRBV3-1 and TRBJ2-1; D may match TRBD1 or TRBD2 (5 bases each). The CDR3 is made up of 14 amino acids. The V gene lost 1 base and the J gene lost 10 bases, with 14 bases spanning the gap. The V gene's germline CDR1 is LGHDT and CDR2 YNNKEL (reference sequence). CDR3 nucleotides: TGTGCCAGCAGCCAAGCGGGGCCAAGAGGAGAGCAGTTCTTC. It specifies CASSQAGPRGEQFF.

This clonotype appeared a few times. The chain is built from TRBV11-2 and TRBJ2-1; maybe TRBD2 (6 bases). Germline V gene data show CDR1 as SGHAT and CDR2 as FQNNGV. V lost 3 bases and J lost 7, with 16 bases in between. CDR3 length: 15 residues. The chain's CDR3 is CASSFSPPTSNEQFF. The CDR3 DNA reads TGTGCCAGCAGCTTCTCCCCCCCGACTAGTAATGAGCAGTTCTTC. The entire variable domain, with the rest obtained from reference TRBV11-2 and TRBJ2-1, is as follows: EAGVAQSPRYKIIEKRQSVAFWCNPISGHATLYWYQQILGQGPKLLIQFQNNGVVDDSQLPKDRFSAERLKGVDSTLKIQPAKLEDSAVYLCASSFSPPTSNEQFFGPGTRLTVL.

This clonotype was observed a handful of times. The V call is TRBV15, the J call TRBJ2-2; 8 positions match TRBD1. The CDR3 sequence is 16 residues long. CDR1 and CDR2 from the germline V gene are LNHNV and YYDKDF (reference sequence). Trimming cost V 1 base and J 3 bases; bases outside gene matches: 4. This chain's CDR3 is CATSRVGGQDTGELFF. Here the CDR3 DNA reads TGTGCCACCAGCAGAGTAGGGGGACAGGACACCGGGGAGCTGTTTTTT.

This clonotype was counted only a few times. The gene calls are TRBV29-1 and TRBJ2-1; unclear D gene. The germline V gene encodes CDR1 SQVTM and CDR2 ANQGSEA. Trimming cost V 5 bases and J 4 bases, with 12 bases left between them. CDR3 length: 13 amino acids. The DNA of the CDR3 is TGCAGCGTTTACTTAGTCCTATACAATGAGCAGTTCTTC. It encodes CSVYLVLYNEQFF.

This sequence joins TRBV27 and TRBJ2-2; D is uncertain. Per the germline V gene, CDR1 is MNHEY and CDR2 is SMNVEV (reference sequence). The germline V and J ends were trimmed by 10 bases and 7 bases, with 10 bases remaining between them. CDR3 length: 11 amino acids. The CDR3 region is CATRWGGELFF. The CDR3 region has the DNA TGTGCCACTCGGTGGGGCGGGGAGCTGTTTTTT.

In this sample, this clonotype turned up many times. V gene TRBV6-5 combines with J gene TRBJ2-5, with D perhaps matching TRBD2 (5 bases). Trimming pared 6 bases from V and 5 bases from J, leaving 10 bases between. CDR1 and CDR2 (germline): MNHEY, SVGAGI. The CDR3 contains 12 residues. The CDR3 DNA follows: TGTGCCAGCAGCCCCCGAGGGGAGACCCAGTACTTC. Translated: CASSPRGETQYF.

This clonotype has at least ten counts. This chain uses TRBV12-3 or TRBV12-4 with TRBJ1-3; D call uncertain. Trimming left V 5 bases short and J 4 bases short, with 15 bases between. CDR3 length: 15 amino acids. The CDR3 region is CASSINGGSGNTIYF. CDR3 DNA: TGTGCCAGCAGTATCAACGGTGGGTCCGGAAACACCATATATTTT.

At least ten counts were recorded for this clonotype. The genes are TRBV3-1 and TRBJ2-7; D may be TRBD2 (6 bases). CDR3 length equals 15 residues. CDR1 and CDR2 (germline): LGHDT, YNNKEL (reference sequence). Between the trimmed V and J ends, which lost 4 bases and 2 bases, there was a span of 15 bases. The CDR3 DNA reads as TGTGCCAGCAGCCTAACTAGCCGACCCACCTACGAGCAGTACTTC. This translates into CASSLTSRPTYEQYF.

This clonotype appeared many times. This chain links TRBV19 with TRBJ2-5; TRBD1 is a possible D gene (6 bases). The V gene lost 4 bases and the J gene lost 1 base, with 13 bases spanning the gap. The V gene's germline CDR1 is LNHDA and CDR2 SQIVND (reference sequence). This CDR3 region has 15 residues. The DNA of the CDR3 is TGTGCCAGTAGTAACGGACAGCAAGGCCAAGAGACCCAGTACTTC. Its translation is CASSNGQQGQETQYF.